These T cell receptor beta chains were read from a single sample in a study of T cell responses to AZD1222 COVID-19 vaccine. Produced via immunoSEQ multiplex PCR; TCRdb's table is partial and in-frame only. The data show roughly 110,000 clones, around 92% seen once. The material sequenced was peripheral blood, taken on day 0 of AZD1222 vaccination. The receptors shown here come from an adult in good health. Each CDR3 is given with its conserved first and last residue.

v_gene	j_gene	CDR3aa
TRBV4-1	TRBJ1-2	CASSLGGGLASGYTF
TRBV6-1	TRBJ1-6	CASSAPNLPQGGQNSPLHF
TRBV10-3	TRBJ1-2	CAISGDIDYGYTF
TRBV14	TRBJ1-1	CASTNQVNTEAFF
TRBV6-7	TRBJ2-6	CASSYSNSGAPGANVLTF
TRBV18	TRBJ2-7	CASSQGLSYEQYF
TRBV9	TRBJ2-2	CASSVGQGRNTGELFF
TRBV2	TRBJ2-5	CASGAAQETQYF
TRBV5-1	TRBJ1-1	CASSLALNTEAFF
TRBV30	TRBJ2-7	CAWGKGGQGYEQYF
TRBV5-1	TRBJ2-2	CASSLVTQGAGTGELFF
TRBV28	TRBJ2-5	CASSLQAGGRKTQYF
TRBV19	TRBJ2-5	CASSQWSGTSETQYF
TRBV4-2	TRBJ1-5	CASSYDKSGQPQHF
TRBV30	TRBJ1-1	CAWATGIEAFF
TRBV6-5	TRBJ1-2	CASSYSASRGGYGYTF
TRBV27	TRBJ1-5	CASSSLPPQSNQPQHF
TRBV7-9	TRBJ1-5	CASSPRGGNQPQHF
TRBV9	TRBJ2-7	CASSVAASYEQYF
TRBV4-1	TRBJ2-5	CASSQEGLASETQYF
TRBV3-1/TRBV3-2	TRBJ1-1	CASSQDGVLRGGRDMNTEAFF
TRBV5-5	TRBJ1-3	CASSPGQGVGNTIYF
TRBV2	TRBJ2-3	CASSGPWLAGDADTQYF
TRBV9	TRBJ1-2	CASSVLGLGADGYTF
TRBV15	TRBJ2-7	CATSPQGGRVGSYEQYF
TRBV19	TRBJ1-1	CASSALRDSRGNTEAFF
TRBV4-1	TRBJ2-1	CASSQGPQTSGPRQFF
TRBV7-9	TRBJ1-3	CASRSRDSYSGNTIYF
TRBV9	TRBJ2-1	CASSARLAANEQFF
TRBV19	TRBJ1-2	CASSSSGTRIYYGYTF
TRBV6-5	TRBJ2-7	CASRTRGGRGYEQYF
TRBV15	TRBJ1-2	CATSRPQGAPYGYTF
TRBV3-1/TRBV3-2	TRBJ2-1	CASSQVQGNEQFF
TRBV18	TRBJ2-3	CASSERVTSTDTQYF
TRBV19	TRBJ1-3	CASRAGTGRNTIYF
TRBV5-1	TRBJ2-1	CASSPLATSGYYSYNEQFF
TRBV20-1	TRBJ2-7	CSASRSLAGSYEQYF
TRBV11-2	TRBJ2-1	CATRGWGTSSYNEQFF
TRBV27	TRBJ2-1	CASSPGLALNEQFF
TRBV30	TRBJ1-6	CAWSRGADNSPLHF
TRBV4-2	TRBJ1-6	CASSQDSDRGHHNSPLHF
TRBV19	TRBJ1-6	CASSPGQGSSYNSPLHF
TRBV12-3/TRBV12-4	TRBJ1-1	CASTHRAEAFF
TRBV24-1	TRBJ2-5	CATSVTRGGETQYF
TRBV19	TRBJ2-5	CASSIMGAGETQYF
TRBV30	TRBJ1-5	CAWSNPGTSNQPQHF
TRBV5-1	TRBJ1-1	CASSFGGNTEAFF
TRBV7-8	TRBJ2-7	CASSLEWESPYEQYF
TRBV24-1	TRBJ2-1	CATSDPSGTEFF
TRBV20-1	TRBJ2-7	CSASIGLQGAYEQYF
TRBV28	TRBJ1-5	CASRPPGNPQPQHF
TRBV7-2	TRBJ2-5	CASSLAVGEETQYF
TRBV9	TRBJ1-4	CASSFRTVPNEKLFF
TRBV7-3	TRBJ1-2	CASSLGVNYGYTF
TRBV6-2/TRBV6-3	TRBJ1-5	CASSYKAGGANQPQHF